What follows describes a single TCR beta chain. As processed by the authors: The assay estimated nucleated cells by amplifying reference gene primers. Measured with immunoSEQ multiplex PCR; TCRdb has only the in-frame clones, and not every one. V and J calls and clone size follow that table, whereas D and trimming were derived from the DNA. The table records about 310,000 clones, around 90% of them present only once. CDR3 size: 13 residues. With V trimmed by 4 bases and J by 4 bases, 3 bases remained unmatched. Germline lookup yields CDR1 MRHNA and CDR2 SNTAGT. This specimen belongs to a study of blood T cell repertoires in COVID-19. Turning to the study itself: PBMCs, B-cell-depleted T cells, or T cells were the source of the cDNA or gDNA that made up the material.

This sequence originates from a woman in her forties with COVID-19, enrolled during active disease. The sequencing sample was made of peripheral blood. This chain links TRBV6-4 with TRBJ1-1; 7 nucleotides agree with TRBD1. CDR3 in amino acids: CASSAQGGTEAFF. CDR3 nucleotides: TGTGCCAGCAGTGCCCAGGGGGGCACTGAAGCTTTCTTT.